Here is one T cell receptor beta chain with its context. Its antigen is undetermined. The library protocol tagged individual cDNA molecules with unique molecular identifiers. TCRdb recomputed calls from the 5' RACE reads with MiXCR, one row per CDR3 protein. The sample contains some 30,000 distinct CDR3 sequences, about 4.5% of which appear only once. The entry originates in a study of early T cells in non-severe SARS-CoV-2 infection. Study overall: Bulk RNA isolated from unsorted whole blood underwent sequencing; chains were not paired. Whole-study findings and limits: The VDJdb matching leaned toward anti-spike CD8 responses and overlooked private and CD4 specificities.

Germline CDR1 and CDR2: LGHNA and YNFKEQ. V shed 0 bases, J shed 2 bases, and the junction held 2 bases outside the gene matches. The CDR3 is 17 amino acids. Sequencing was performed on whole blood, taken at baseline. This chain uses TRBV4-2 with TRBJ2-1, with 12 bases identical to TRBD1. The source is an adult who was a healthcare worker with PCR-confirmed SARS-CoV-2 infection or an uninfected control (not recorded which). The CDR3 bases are TGTGCCAGCAGCCAAGAAGGGACAGGGGGCGCCTACAATGAGCAGTTCTTC. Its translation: CASSQEGTGGAYNEQFF.